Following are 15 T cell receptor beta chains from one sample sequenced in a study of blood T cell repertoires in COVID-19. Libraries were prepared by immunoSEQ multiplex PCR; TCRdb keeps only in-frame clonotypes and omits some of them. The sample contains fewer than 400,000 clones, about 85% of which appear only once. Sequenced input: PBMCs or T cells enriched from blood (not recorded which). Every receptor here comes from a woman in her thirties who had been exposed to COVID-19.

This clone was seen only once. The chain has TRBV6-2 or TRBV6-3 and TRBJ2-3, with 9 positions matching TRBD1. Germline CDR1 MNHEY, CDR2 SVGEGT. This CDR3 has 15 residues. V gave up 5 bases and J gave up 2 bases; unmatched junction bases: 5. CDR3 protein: CASSRGTGYTDTQYF. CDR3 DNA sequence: TGTGCCAGCAGTCGAGGGACAGGGTACACAGATACGCAGTATTTT.

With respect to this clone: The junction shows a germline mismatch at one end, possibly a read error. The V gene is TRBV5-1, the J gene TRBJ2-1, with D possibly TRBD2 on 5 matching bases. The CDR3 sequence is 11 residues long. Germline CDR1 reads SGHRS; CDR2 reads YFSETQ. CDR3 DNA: TGCGCCAGCAGCTCCGTAATGAAGGAGGTCTTC. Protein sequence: CASSSVMKEVF.

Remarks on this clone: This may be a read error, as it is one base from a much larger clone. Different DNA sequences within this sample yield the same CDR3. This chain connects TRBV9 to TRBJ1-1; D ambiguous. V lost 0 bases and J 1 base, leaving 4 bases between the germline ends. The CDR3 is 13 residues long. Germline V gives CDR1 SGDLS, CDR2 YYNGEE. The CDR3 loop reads CASSVAGNTEAFF. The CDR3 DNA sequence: TGTGCCAGCAGCGTAGCAGGGAACACTGAAGCTTTCTTT.

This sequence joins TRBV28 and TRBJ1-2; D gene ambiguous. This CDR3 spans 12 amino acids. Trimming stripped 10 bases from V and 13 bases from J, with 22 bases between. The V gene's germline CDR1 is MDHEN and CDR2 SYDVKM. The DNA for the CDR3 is TGTGCCACCCGGCAGGTTGCCAGTGCGTGCACCTTC. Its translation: CATRQVASACTF.

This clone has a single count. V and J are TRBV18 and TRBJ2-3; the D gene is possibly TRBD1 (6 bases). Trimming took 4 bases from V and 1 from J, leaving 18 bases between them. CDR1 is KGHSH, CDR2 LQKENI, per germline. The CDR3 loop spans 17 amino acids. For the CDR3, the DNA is TGTGCCAGCTCACAGTACAGCAGCAGACAGGGCACAGATACGCAGTATTTT. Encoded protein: CASSQYSSRQGTDTQYF.

Written as DNA, the CDR3 is TGTGCCAGCGGGACTGCGGGACTCTACTCCGAGCAGTACTTC. Protein product: CASGTAGLYSEQYF. The J gene is TRBJ2-7, the V gene TRBV28; possibly TRBD2 for D (6 bases). Germline-derived CDR1 and CDR2 are MDHEN and SYDVKM. Trimming took 8 bases from V and 6 from J, leaving 20 bases between them. The CDR3 is 14 residues long.

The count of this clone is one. The CDR3 region is CASSLAGTGGRGYTF. The CDR3 region has the DNA TGTGCCAGCAGCTTGGCCGGCACAGGGGGTCGGGGCTACACCTTC. J is TRBJ1-2 and V is TRBV5-6; 8 positions match TRBD1. CDR3 length: 15 residues. In germline, CDR1 is SGHDT, CDR2 YYEEEE. The ends lost 0 bases at V and 8 bases at J; junction bases unmatched: 9.

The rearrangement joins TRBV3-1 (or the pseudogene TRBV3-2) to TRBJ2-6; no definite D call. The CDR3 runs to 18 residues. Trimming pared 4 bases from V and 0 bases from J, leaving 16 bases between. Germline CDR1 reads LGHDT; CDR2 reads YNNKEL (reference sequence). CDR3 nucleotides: TGTGCCAGCAGCCTCCACAAGCGCATTTTCTCTGGGGCCAACGTCCTGACTTTC. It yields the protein CASSLHKRIFSGANVLTF.

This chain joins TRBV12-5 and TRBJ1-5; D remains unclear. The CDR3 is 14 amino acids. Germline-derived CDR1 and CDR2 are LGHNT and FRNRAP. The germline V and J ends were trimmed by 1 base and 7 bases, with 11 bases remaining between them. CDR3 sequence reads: CASGLDGFPQPQHF. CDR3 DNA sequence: TGTGCTAGTGGTTTGGACGGGTTTCCCCAGCCCCAGCATTTT.

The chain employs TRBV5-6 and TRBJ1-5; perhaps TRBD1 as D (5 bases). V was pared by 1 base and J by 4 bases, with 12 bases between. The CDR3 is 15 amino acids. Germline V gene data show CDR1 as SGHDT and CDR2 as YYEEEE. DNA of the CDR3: TGTGCCAGCAGCTTGTTTATAGGGGCTAATCAGCCCCAGCATTTT. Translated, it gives CASSLFIGANQPQHF.

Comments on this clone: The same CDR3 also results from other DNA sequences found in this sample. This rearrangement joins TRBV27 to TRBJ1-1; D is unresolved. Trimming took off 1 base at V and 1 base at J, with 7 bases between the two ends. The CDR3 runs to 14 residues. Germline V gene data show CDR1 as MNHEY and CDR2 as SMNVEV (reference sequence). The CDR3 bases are TGTGCCAGCAGTTTATGGGCAGGGAACACTGAAGCTTTCTTT. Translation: CASSLWAGNTEAFF.

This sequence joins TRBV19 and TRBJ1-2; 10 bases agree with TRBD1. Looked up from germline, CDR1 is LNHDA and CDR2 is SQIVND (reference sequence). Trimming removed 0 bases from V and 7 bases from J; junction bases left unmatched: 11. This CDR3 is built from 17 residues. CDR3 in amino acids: CASSIEAGTGVLRGYTF. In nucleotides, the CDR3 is TGTGCCAGTAGTATAGAGGCCGGGACAGGGGTTCTACGTGGCTACACCTTC.

The CDR3 nucleotides are TGTGCCAGCACCCCGGACATTAACTATGGCTACACCTTC. Its protein is CASTPDINYGYTF. V is TRBV5-5 and J is TRBJ1-2; the D gene is possibly TRBD1 (5 bases). CDR1 is SGHKS, CDR2 YYEKEE, per germline (reference sequence). Trimming took 6 bases from V and 1 from J, leaving 10 bases between them. The CDR3 is 13 residues long.

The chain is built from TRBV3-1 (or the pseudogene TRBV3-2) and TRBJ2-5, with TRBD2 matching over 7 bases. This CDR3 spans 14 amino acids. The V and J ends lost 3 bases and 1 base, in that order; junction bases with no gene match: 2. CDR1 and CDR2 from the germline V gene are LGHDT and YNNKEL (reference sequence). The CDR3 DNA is TGTGCCAGCAGCCATGGACTAGTCCAAGAGACCCAGTACTTC. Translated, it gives CASSHGLVQETQYF.

In DNA form, the CDR3 reads TGTGCCAGCAGCTTAAGACTAGCGGGGACCGGGGAGCTGTTTTTT. This encodes CASSLRLAGTGELFF. The rearrangement joins TRBV11-2 to TRBJ2-2; 11 nucleotides line up with TRBD2. Trimming at V came to 2 bases and at J to 5 bases, leaving 1 base not matched to a gene. The CDR3 length is 15 residues. CDR1 and CDR2 from the germline V gene are SGHAT and FQNNGV.